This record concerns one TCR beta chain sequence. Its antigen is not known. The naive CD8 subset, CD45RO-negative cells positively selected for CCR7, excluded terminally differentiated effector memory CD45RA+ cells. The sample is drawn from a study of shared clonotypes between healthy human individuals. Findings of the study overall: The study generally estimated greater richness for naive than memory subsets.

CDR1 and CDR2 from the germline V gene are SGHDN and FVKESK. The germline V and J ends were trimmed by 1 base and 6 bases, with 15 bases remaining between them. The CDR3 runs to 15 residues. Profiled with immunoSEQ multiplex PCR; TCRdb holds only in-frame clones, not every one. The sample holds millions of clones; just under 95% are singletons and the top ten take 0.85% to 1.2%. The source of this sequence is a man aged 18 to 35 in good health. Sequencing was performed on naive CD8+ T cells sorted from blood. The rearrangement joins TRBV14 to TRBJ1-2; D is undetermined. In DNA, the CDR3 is TGTGCCAGCAGCCAAGGAGTCGGGGTATACGATGGCTACACCTTC. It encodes CASSQGVGVYDGYTF.